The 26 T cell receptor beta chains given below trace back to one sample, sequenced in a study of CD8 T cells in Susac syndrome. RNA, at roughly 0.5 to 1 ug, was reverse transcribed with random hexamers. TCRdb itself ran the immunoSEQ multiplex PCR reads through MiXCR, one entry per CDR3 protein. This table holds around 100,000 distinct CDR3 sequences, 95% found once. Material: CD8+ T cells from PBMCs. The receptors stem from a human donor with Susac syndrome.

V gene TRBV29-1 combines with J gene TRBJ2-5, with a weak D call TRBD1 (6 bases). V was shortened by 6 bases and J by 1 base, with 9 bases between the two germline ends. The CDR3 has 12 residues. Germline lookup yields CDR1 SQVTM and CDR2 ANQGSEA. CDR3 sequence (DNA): TGCAGCGTCTGGGACATCCAAGAGACCCAGTACTTC. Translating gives CSVWDIQETQYF.

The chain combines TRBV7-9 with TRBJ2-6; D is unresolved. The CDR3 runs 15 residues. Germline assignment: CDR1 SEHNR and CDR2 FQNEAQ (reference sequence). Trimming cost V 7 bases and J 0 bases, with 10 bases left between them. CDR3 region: CASTGPSSGANVLTF. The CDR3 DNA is TGTGCCAGCACAGGTCCTTCCTCTGGGGCCAACGTCCTGACTTTC.

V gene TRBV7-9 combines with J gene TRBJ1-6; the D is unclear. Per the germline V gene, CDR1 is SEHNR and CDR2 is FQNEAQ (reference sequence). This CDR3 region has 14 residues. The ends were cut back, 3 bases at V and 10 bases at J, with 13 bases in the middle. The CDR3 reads CASSLEGLGSPLHF. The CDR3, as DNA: TGTGCCAGCAGCTTGGAGGGTCTGGGATCACCCCTCCACTTT.

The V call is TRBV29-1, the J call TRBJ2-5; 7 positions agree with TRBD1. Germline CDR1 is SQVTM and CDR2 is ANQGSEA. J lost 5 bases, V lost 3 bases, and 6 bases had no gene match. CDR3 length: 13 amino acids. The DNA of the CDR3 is TGCAGCGTTGAGCGACAGGGTGGGGAGACCCAGTACTTC. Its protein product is CSVERQGGETQYF.

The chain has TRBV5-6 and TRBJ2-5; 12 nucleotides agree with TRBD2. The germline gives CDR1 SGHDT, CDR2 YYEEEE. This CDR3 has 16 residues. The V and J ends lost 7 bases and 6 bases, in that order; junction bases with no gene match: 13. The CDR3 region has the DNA TGTGCCAGCCGCCCCGGCTTCGGACTAGCGGGGCAGACCCAGTACTTC. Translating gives CASRPGFGLAGQTQYF.

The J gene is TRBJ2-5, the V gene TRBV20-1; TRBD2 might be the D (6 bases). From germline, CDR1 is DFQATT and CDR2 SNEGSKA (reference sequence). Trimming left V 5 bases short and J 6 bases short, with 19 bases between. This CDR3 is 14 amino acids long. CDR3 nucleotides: TGCAGTGCTCCAAGAGATCGGGGCGGGAAGACCCAGTACTTC. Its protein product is CSAPRDRGGKTQYF.

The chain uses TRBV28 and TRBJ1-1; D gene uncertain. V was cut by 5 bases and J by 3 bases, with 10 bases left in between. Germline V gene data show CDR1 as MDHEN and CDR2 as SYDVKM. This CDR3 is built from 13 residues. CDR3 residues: CASSLSEDTEAFF. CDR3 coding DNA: TGTGCCAGCAGTCTTAGCGAGGACACTGAAGCTTTCTTT.

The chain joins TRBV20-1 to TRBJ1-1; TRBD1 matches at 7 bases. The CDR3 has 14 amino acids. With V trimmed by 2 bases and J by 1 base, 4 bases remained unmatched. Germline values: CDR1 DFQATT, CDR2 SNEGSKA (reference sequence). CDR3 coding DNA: TGCAGTGCTAGAAGGGGGCGGGGGAACACTGAAGCTTTCTTT. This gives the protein CSARRGRGNTEAFF.

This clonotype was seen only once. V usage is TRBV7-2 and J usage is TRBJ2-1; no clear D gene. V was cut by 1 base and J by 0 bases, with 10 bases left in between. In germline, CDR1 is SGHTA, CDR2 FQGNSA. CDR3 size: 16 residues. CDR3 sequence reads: CASSLDAWSSYNEQFF. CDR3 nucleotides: TGTGCCAGCAGCTTAGATGCGTGGAGCTCCTACAATGAGCAGTTCTTC.

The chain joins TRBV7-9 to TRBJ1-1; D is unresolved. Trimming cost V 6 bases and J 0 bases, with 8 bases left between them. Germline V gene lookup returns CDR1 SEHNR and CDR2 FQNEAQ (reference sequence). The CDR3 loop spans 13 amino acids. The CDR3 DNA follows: TGTGCCAGCAGACCCGACATGAACACTGAAGCTTTCTTT. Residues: CASRPDMNTEAFF.

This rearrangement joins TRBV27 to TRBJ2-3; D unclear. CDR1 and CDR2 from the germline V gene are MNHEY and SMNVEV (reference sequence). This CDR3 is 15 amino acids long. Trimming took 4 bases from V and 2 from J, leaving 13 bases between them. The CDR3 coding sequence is TGTGCCAGCAGTTCTATCTCGGGCCACACAGATACGCAGTATTTT. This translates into CASSSISGHTDTQYF.

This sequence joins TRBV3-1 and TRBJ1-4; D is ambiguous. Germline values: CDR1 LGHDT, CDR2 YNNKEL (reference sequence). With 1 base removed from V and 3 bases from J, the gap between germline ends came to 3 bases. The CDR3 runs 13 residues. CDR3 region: CASSQVSNEKLFF. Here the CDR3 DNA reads TGTGCCAGCAGCCAAGTGTCTAATGAAAAACTGTTTTTT.

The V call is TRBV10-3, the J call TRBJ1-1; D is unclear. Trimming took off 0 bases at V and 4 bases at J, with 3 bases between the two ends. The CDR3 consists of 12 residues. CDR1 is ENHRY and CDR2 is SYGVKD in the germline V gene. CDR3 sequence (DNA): TGTGCCATCAGTGAGTCAAGCACTGAAGCTTTCTTT. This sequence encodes CAISESSTEAFF.

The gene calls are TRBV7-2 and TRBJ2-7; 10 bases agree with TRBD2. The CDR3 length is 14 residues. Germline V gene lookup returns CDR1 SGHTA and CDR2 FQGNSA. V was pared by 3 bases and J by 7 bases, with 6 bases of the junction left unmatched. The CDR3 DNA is TGTGCCAGCAGCTTCAGGGGACTAGCGACGGAGCAGTACTTC. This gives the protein CASSFRGLATEQYF. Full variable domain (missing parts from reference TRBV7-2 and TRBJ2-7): GAGVSQSPSNKVTEKGKDVELRCDPISGHTALYWYRQSLGQGLEFLIYFQGNSAPDKSGLPSDRFSAERTGGSVSTLTIQRTQQEDSAVYLCASSFRGLATEQYFGPGTRLTVT.

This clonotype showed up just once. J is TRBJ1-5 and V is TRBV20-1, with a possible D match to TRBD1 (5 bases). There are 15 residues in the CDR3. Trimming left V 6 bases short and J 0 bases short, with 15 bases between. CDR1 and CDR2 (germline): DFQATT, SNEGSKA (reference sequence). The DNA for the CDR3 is TGCAGTGCGGTCCAGGGACCGTATAGCAATCAGCCCCAGCATTTT. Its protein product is CSAVQGPYSNQPQHF.

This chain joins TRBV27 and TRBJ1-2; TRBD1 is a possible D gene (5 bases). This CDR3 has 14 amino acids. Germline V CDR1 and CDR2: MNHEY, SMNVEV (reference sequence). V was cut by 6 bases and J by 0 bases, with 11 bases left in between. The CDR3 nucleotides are TGTGCCAGCAGCAGACGGGGGTCTAACTATGGCTACACCTTC. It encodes CASSRRGSNYGYTF.

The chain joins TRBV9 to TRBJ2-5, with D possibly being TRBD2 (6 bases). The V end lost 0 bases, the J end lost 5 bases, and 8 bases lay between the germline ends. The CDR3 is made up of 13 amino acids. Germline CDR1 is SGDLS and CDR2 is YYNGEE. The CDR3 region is CASSVAAGETQYF. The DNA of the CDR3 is TGTGCCAGCAGCGTAGCCGCGGGGGAGACCCAGTACTTC.

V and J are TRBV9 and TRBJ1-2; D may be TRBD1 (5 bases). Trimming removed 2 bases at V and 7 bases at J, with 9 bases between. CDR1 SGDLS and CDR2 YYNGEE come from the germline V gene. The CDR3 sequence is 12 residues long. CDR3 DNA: TGTGCCAGCAGCGTTGGGACTCTTGGCTACACCTTC. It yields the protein CASSVGTLGYTF. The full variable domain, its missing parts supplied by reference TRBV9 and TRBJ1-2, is DSGVTQTPKHLITATGQRVTLRCSPRSGDLSVYWYQQSLDQGLQFLIQYYNGEERAKGNILERFSAQQFPDLHSELNLSSLELGDSALYFCASSVGTLGYTFGSGTRLTVV.

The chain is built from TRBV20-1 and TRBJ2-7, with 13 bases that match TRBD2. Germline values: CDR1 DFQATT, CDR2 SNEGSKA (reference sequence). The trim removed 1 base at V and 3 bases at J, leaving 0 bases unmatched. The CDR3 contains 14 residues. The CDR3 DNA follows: TGCAGTGCTAGAGGACTAGCGGGGGGCTACGAGCAGTACTTC. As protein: CSARGLAGGYEQYF.

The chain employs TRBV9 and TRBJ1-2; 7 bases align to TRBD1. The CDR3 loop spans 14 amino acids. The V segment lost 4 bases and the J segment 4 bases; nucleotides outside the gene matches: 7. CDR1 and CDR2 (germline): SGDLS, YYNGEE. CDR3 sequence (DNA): TGTGCCAGCAGCCCCGGGGACAGCGCCTATGGCTACACCTTC. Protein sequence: CASSPGDSAYGYTF.

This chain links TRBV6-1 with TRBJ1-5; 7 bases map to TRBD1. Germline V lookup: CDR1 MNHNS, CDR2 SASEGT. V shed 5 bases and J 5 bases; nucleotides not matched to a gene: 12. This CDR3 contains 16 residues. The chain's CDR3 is CASSLTARGLYQPQHF. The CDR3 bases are TGTGCCAGCAGTCTGACAGCGAGGGGGCTTTATCAGCCCCAGCATTTT.

The DNA of the CDR3 is TGTGCCAGCAGCTTTAGCCCCGCAGTCAATCAGCCCCAGCATTTT. It encodes CASSFSPAVNQPQHF. The gene calls are TRBV11-2 and TRBJ1-5, with no clear D. Germline V gene sequence: CDR1 SGHAT, CDR2 FQNNGV. The CDR3 sequence is 15 residues long. V was cut by 3 bases and J by 3 bases, with 12 bases left in between. The full variable domain, its missing parts supplied by reference TRBV11-2 and TRBJ1-5, is EAGVAQSPRYKIIEKRQSVAFWCNPISGHATLYWYQQILGQGPKLLIQFQNNGVVDDSQLPKDRFSAERLKGVDSTLKIQPAKLEDSAVYLCASSFSPAVNQPQHFGDGTRLSIL.

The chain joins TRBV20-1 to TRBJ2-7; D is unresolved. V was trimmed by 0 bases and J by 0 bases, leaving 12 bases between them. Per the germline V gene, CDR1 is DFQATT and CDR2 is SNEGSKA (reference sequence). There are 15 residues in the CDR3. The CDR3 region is CSARDKAAGSYEQYF. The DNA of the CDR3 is TGCAGTGCTAGAGATAAGGCAGCCGGCTCCTACGAGCAGTACTTC.

CDR3 sequence: CARPGTGGYEQYF. CDR3 DNA sequence: TGTGCCAGACCCGGGACAGGAGGCTACGAGCAGTACTTC. This chain connects TRBV9 to TRBJ2-7; 8 nucleotides align to TRBD1. V lost 8 bases, J lost 3 bases, and 7 bases stayed unmatched. Germline V gene lookup returns CDR1 SGDLS and CDR2 YYNGEE. This CDR3 has 13 residues. Looking up the rest from reference TRBV9 and TRBJ2-7 gives the full variable domain: DSGVTQTPKHLITATGQRVTLRCSPRSGDLSVYWYQQSLDQGLQFLIQYYNGEERAKGNILERFSAQQFPDLHSELNLSSLELGDSALYFCARPGTGGYEQYFGPGTRLTVT.

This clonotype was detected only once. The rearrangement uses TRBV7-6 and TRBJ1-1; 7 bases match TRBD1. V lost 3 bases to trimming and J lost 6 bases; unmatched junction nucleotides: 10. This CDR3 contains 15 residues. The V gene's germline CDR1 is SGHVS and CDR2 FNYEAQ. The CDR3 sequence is CASSLYGGQAAEAFF. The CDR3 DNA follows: TGTGCCAGCAGCTTGTACGGAGGACAGGCAGCTGAAGCTTTCTTT.

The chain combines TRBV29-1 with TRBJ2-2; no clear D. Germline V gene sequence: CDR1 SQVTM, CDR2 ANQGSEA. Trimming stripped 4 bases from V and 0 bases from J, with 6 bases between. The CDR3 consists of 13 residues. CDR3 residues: CSVGHTNTGELFF. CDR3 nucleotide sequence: TGCAGCGTTGGACACACGAACACCGGGGAGCTGTTTTTT.